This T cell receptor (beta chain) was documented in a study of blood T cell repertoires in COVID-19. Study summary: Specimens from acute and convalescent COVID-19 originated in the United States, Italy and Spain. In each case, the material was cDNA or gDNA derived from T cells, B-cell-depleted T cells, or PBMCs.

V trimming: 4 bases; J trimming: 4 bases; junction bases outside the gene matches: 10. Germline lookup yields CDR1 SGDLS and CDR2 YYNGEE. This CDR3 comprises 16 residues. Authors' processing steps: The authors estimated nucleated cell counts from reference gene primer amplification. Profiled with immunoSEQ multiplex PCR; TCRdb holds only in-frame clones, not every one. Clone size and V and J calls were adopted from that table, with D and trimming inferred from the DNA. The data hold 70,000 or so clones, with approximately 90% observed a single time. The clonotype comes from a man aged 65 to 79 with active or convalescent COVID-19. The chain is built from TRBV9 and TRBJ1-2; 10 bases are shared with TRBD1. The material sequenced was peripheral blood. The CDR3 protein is CASSPLGGDRGYGYTF. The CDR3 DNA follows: TGTGCCAGCAGCCCCCTTGGAGGGGACAGGGGCTATGGCTACACCTTC. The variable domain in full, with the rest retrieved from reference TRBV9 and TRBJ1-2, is DSGVTQTPKHLITATGQRVTLRCSPRSGDLSVYWYQQSLDQGLQFLIQYYNGEERAKGNILERFSAQQFPDLHSELNLSSLELGDSALYFCASSPLGGDRGYGYTFGSGTRLTVV.